This T cell receptor (beta chain) was profiled in a study of glioma-infiltrating T cells. Using RNA template, CDR3s of TCR alpha and beta were amplified with iRepertoire arm-PCR. For one-step reverse transcription and amplification, about 85-400 ng of tissue mRNA or PBMC total RNA was used. TCRdb passed the multiplex PCR reads through MiXCR, listing each CDR3 protein once. In the table there are approximately 90,000 distinct CDR3 sequences, about 23% of which are singletons. V lost 3 bases and J lost 4, with 17 bases in between. The CDR3 covers 16 residues. The V gene's germline CDR1 is SGHRS and CDR2 YFSETQ.

Sequencing used glioma tissue, nonneoplastic brain tissue, or PBMCs (not recorded which). The chain employs TRBV5-1 and TRBJ2-1; D is possibly TRBD2 (6 bases). The sequence was collected from a human donor with low-grade glioma or glioblastoma, undergoing nonglioma brain surgery, or in good health (not recorded which). The CDR3 DNA is TGCGCCAGCAGCTCAGAATACGGGACTCTTTACAATGAGCAGTTCTTC. Translating it yields CASSSEYGTLYNEQFF.